This TCR beta chain is drawn from a study of pediatric ulcerative colitis. Germline V lookup: CDR1 MDHEN, CDR2 SYDVKM. After removal of 3 bases from V and 7 bases from J, the junction contained 6 bases not matched to a gene. This CDR3 has 15 amino acids. Sequenced by immunoSEQ multiplex PCR; TCRdb stores in-frame clones only, minus some. The sample holds some 57,000 clones; about 89% are singletons and the top ten take about 1.5%. The chain employs TRBV28 and TRBJ2-3; 11 nucleotides align to TRBD2. The sequence was collected from a boy aged 10-17 years who was a control in a study of pediatric ulcerative colitis. The sample taken for sequencing was blood. CDR3 sequence (DNA): TGTGCCAGCAGTTTGACTAGCGGGATTCGGAATACGCAGTATTTT. Translating it yields CASSLTSGIRNTQYF.